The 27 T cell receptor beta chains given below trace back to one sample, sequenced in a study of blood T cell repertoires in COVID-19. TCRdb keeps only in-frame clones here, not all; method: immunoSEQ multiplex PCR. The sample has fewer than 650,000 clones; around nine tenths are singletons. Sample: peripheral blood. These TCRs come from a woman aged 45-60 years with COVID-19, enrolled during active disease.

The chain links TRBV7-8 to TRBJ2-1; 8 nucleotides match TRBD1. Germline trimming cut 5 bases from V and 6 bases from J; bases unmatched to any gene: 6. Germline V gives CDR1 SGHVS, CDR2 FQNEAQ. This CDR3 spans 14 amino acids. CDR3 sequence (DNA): TGTGCCAGCAGCCTCGGGACAGGATTCAATGAGCAGTTCTTC. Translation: CASSLGTGFNEQFF.

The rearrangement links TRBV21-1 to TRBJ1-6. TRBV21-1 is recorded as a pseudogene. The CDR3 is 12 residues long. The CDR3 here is CASSKLDSPLHF. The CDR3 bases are TGTGCCAGCAGCAAACTAGATTCACCCCTCCACTTT.

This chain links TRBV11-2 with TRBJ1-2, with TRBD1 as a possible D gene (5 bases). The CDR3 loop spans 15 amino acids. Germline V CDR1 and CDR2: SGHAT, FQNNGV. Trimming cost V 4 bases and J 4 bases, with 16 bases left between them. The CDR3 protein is CASSSKGVSGYGYTF. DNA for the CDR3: TGTGCCAGCAGCTCAAAAGGGGTTTCGGGCTATGGCTACACCTTC. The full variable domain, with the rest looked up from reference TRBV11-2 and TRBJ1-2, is EAGVAQSPRYKIIEKRQSVAFWCNPISGHATLYWYQQILGQGPKLLIQFQNNGVVDDSQLPKDRFSAERLKGVDSTLKIQPAKLEDSAVYLCASSSKGVSGYGYTFGSGTRLTVV.

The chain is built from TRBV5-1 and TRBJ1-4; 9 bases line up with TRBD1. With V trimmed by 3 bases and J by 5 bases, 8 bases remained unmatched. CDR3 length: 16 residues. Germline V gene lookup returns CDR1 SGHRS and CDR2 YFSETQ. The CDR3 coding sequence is TGCGCCAGCAGCTGGAACTACAGGGGGCCCAATGAAAAACTGTTTTTT. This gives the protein CASSWNYRGPNEKLFF.

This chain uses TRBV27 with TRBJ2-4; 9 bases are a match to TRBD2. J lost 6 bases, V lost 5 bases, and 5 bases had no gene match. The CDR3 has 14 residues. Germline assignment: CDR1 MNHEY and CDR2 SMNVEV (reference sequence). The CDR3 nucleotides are TGTGCCAGCAGTCCGCGGGGGGGACTAAACATTCAGTACTTC. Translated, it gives CASSPRGGLNIQYF.

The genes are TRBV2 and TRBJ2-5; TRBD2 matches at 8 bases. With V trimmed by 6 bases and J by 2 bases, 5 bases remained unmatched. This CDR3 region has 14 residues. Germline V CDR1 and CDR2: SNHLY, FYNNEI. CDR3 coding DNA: TGTGCCAGCAGACCCTCTAGCGGGCAAGAGACCCAGTACTTC. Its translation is CASRPSSGQETQYF.

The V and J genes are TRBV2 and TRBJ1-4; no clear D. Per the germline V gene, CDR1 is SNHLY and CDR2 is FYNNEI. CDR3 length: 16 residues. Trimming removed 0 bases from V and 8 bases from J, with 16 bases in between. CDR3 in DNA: TGTGCCAGCAGTGAAGCAGGGTGGGGAGGGCGAGAAAAACTGTTTTTT. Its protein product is CASSEAGWGGREKLFF.

This CDR3 reads CASSQEAVGRGNEKLFF. For the CDR3, the DNA is TGTGCCAGCAGCCAAGAAGCAGTGGGGAGGGGTAATGAAAAACTGTTTTTT. This chain connects TRBV3-1 (or the pseudogene TRBV3-2) to TRBJ1-4, with D perhaps matching TRBD1 (5 bases). V dropped 0 bases and J dropped 4 bases, with 15 bases sitting between them. The CDR3 is 17 residues long. CDR1 LGHDT and CDR2 YNNKEL come from the germline V gene (reference sequence).

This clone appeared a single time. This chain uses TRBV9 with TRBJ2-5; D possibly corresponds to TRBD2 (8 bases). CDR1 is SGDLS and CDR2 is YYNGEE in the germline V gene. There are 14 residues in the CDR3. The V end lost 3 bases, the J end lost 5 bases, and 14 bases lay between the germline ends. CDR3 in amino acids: CASSAGGGLETQYF. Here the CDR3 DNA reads TGTGCCAGCAGCGCGGGAGGGGGCCTGGAGACCCAGTACTTC.

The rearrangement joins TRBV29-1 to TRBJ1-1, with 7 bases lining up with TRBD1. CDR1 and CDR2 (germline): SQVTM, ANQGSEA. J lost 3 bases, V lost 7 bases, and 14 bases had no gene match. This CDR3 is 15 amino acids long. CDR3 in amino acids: CSGQTGSTRDTEAFF. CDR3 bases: TGCAGCGGACAGACAGGGTCTACTCGTGACACTGAAGCTTTCTTT.

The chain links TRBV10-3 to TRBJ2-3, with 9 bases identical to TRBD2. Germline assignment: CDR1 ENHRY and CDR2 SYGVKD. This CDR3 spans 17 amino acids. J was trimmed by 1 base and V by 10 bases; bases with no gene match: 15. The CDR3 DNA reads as TGTGCCACCCAACGGGGTGGCCGGACTAGCGGCACAGATACGCAGTATTTT. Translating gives CATQRGGRTSGTDTQYF.

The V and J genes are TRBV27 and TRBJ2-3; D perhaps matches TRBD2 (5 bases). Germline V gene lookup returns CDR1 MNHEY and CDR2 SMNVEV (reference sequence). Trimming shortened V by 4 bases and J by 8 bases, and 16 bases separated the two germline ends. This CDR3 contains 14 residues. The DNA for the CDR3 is TGTGCCAGCAGTTCAGCGGCACAGATCGTTACGCAGTATTTT. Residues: CASSSAAQIVTQYF.

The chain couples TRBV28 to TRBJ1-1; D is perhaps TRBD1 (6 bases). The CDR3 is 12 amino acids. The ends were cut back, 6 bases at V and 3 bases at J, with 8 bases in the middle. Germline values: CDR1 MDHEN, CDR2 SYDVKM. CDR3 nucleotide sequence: TGTGCCAGCAGAGGGGGTTACACTGAAGCTTTCTTT. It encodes CASRGGYTEAFF.

DNA for the CDR3: TGTGCCAGCAGCTCCCGACAGATGAACACTGAAGCTTTCTTT. It translates to CASSSRQMNTEAFF. The chain uses TRBV5-5 and TRBJ1-1, with TRBD1 as a possible D gene (5 bases). The ends were cut back, 3 bases at V and 0 bases at J, with 9 bases in the middle. This CDR3 has 14 amino acids. From germline, CDR1 is SGHKS and CDR2 YYEKEE (reference sequence).

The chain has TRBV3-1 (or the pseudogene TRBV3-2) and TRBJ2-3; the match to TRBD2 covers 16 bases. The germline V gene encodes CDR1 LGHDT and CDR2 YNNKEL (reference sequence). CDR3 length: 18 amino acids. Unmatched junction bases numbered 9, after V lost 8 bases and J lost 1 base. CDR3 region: CASERGLAGGMGTDTQYF. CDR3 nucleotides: TGTGCCAGCGAACGGGGACTAGCGGGGGGGATGGGCACAGATACGCAGTATTTT.

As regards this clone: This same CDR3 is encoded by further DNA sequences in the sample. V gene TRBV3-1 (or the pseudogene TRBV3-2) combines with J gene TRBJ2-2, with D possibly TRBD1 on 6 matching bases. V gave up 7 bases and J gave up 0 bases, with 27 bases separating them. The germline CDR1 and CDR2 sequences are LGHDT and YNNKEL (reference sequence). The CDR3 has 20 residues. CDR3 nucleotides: TGTGCCAGCAACTTTCTATCCGTCCCGGGACACCCATCGAACACCGGGGAGCTGTTTTTT. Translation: CASNFLSVPGHPSNTGELFF.

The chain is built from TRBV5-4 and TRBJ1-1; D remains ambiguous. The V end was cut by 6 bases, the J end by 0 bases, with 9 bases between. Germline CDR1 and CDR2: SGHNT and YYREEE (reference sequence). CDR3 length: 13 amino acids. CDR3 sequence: CASTHGVNTEAFF. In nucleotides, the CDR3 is TGTGCCAGCACCCACGGGGTGAACACTGAAGCTTTCTTT.

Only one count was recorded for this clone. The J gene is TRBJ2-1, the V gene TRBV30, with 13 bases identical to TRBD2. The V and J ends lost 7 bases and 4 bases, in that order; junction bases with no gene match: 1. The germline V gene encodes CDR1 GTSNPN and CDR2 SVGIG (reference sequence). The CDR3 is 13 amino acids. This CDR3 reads CASTSGGYNEQFF. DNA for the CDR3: TGTGCCTCGACTAGCGGGGGGTACAATGAGCAGTTCTTC.

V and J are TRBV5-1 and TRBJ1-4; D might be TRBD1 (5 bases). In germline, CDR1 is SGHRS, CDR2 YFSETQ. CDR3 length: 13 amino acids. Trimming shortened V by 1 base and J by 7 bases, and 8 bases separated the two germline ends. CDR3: CASSLTGTEKLFF. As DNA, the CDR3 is TGCGCCAGCAGCTTGACAGGAACTGAAAAACTGTTTTTT.

The CDR3 nucleotides are TGTGCCAGCAACTTTGGGGGGAGCACAGATACGCAGTATTTT. Its protein product is CASNFGGSTDTQYF. This rearrangement joins TRBV2 to TRBJ2-3, with D possibly TRBD2 on 6 matching bases. V gave up 7 bases and J gave up 0 bases, with 11 bases separating them. Per the germline V gene, CDR1 is SNHLY and CDR2 is FYNNEI. The CDR3 spans 14 residues. The full variable domain, completed using reference TRBV2 and TRBJ2-3, is EPEVTQTPSHQVTQMGQEVILRCVPISNHLYFYWYRQILGQKVEFLVSFYNNEISEKSEIFDDQFSVERPDGSNFTLKIRSTKLEDSAMYFCASNFGGSTDTQYFGPGTRLTVL.

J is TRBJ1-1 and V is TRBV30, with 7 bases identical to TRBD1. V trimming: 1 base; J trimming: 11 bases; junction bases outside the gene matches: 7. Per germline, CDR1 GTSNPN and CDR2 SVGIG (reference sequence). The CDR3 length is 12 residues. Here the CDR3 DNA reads TGTGCCTGGAGTGCGACGACAGGGCTGGCTTTCTTT. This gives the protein CAWSATTGLAFF.

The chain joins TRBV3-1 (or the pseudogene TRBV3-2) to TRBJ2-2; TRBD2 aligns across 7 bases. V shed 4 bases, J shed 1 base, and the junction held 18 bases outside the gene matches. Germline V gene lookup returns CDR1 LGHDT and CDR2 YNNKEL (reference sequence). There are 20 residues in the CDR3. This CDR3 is CASSPTLRSGVPLNTGELFF. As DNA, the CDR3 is TGTGCCAGCAGCCCCACCCTGAGGAGCGGGGTCCCCTTGAACACCGGGGAGCTGTTTTTT.

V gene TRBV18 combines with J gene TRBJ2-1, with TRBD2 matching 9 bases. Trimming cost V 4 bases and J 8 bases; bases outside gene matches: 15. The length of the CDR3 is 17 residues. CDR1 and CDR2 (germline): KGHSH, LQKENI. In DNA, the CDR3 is TGTGCCAGCTCACAAGATCCGCGGGGGGGCCTGTTGGATGAGCAGTTCTTC. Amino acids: CASSQDPRGGLLDEQFF.

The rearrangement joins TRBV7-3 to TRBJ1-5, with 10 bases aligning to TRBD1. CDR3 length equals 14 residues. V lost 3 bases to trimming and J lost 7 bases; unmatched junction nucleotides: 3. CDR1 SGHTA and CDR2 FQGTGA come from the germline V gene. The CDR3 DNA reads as TGTGCCAGCAGCTTCGGGACAGGGGAACAGCCCCAGCATTTT. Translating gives CASSFGTGEQPQHF.

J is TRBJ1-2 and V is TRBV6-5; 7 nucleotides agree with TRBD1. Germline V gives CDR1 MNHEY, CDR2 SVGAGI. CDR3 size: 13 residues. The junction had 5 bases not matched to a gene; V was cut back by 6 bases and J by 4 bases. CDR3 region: CASRQYRGYGYTF. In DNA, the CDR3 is TGTGCCAGCAGGCAGTACAGGGGCTATGGCTACACCTTC.

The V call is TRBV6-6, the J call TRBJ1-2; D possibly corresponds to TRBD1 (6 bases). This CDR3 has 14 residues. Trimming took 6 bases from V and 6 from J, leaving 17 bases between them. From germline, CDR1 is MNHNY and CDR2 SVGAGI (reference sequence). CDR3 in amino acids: CASSLLQGSDGYTF. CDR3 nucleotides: TGTGCCAGCAGCCTATTACAGGGTTCGGATGGCTACACCTTC.

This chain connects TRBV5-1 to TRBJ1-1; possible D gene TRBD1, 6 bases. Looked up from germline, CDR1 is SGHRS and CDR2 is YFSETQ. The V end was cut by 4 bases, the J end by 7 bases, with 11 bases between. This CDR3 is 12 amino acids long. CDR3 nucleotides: TGCGCCAGCAGCATACAGGGTTATGAAGCTTTCTTT. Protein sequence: CASSIQGYEAFF.